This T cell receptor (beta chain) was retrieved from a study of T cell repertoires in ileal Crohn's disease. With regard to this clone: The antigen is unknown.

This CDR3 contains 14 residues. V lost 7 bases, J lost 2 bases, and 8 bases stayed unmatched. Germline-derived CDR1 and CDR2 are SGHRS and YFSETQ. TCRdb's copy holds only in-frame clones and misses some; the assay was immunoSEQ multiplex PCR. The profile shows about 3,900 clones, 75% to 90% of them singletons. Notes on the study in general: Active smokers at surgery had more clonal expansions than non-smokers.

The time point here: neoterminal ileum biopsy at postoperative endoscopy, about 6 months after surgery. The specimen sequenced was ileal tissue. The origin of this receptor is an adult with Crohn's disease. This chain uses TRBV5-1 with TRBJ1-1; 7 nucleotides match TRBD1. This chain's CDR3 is CASGKTGANTEAFF. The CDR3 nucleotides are TGCGCCAGCGGGAAAACAGGGGCCAACACTGAAGCTTTCTTT.